This TCR beta chain was sequenced in a study of technical replicates of blood from a handful of donors. Sequenced by immunoSEQ multiplex PCR; TCRdb stores in-frame clones only, minus some. This table has almost 70,000 clones, 92% appearing once. The sample consisted of T cells isolated from PBMCs. This clonotype was sampled from a human donor in good health.

The CDR3 sequence is CASSLNRDETQYF. CDR3 DNA: TGTGCCAGCAGCTTGAACCGGGATGAGACCCAGTACTTC. This rearrangement joins TRBV5-4 to TRBJ2-5; the D gene is possibly TRBD2 (5 bases). The V and J ends lost 1 base and 5 bases respectively, with 9 bases between them. Per the germline V gene, CDR1 is SGHNT and CDR2 is YYREEE (reference sequence). The CDR3 spans 13 residues.